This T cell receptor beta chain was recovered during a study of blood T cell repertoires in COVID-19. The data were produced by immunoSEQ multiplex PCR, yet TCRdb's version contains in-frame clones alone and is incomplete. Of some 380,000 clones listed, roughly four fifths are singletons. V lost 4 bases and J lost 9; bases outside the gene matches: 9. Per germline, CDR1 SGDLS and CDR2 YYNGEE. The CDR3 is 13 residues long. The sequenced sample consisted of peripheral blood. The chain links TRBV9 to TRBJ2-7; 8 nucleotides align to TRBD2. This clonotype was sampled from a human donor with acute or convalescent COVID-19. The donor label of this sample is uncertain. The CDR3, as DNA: TGTGCCAGCAGCCTTGGACTAGCCGCGTCGCAGTACTTC. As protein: CASSLGLAASQYF.